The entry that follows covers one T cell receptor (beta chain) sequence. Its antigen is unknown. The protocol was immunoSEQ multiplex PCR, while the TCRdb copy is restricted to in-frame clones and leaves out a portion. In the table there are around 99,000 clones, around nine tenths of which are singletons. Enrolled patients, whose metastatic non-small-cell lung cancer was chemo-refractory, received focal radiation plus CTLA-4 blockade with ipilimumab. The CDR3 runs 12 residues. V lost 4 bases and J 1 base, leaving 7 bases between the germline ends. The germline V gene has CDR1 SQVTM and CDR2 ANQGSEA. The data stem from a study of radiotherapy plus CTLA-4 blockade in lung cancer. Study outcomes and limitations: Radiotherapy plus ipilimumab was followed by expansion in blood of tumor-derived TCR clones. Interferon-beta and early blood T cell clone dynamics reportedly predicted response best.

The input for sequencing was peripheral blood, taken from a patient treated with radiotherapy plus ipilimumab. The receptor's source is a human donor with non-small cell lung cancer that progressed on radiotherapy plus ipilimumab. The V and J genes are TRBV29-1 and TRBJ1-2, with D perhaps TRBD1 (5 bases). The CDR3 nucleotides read TGCAGCGTTGCACAGGTTAACTATGGCTACACCTTC. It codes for CSVAQVNYGYTF.